This T cell receptor beta chain emerged from a study of siplizumab effects on memory and regulatory T cells. Broader study findings: Contribution to the alloresponse seemed major for naive T cells, which also seemed more diverse than memory cells.

Generated by immunoSEQ multiplex PCR, the TCRdb table keeps only in-frame clones and is missing some. The data show about 120,000 clones, roughly 94% seen once. The CDR3 runs 12 residues. Germline V gene data show CDR1 as SGHAT and CDR2 as FQNNGV. The V end was cut by 3 bases, the J end by 7 bases, with 9 bases between. On this clone itself: Its antigen is not known.

Sequencing input: non-Treg CD4+ T cells sorted from blood. The V and J genes are TRBV11-2 and TRBJ1-1; the D is unclear. The TCR sequence derives from a human donor in good health. The DNA for the CDR3 is TGTGCCAGCAGCTTTTCCGGCCTTGAAGCTTTCTTT. Its protein product is CASSFSGLEAFF.